This T cell receptor beta chain was captured in a study of blood T cells in healthy people across ages. Findings and limits, study-wide: Unsorted PBMC material precluded a definitive naive versus antigen-experienced comparison.

CDR1 is SGHVS and CDR2 is FNYEAQ in the germline V gene. The CDR3 spans 16 residues. V lost 2 bases and J 5 bases, leaving 18 bases between the germline ends. PCR was performed a second time for about 7 to 11 cycles using a sample-barcoded 5' primer and a J-beta primer mix. Each cDNA molecule, via a template-switch adaptor with 12 random nucleotides, was tagged. TCRdb reprocessed the 5' RACE reads via MiXCR and lists one record per CDR3 protein. The sample lists more than 450,000 distinct CDR3 sequences; over 25% were seen once. On this clonotype: The antigen remains unidentified.

Individuals who donated were healthy Caucasians from Russia aged roughly 6 to 100. This same sample was also part of a study on T cells of mothers and their children.

This TCR was recovered from a boy aged 2-15 years in good health. J is TRBJ1-1 and V is TRBV7-6, with D tentatively TRBD1 (6 bases). The sample comprised blood. CDR3 nucleotides: TGTGCCAGCAGCTTAAAACCCGGGGGGCTCCGAACTGAAGCTTTCTTT. Its protein product is CASSLKPGGLRTEAFF.